The clone carrying this TCR beta chain was found once. Its antigen remains unknown. The data originate from a study of shared clonotypes between healthy human individuals. The study's findings and limits: Larger estimated richness was generally seen in naive subsets than in memory subsets.

CDR3 size: 14 residues. Germline CDR1 and CDR2: SGHRS and YFSETQ. V dropped 0 bases and J dropped 9 bases, with 13 bases sitting between them. TCRdb keeps only in-frame clones here, not all; method: immunoSEQ multiplex PCR. The data show about 1.5 million clones, 95% to 99% seen once. The receptor was derived from a man younger than 40 in good health. Sample: naive CD4+ T cells sorted from blood. The subset here: CD45RA+ positively selected. This sequence joins TRBV5-1 and TRBJ2-1; D is unresolved. CDR3 region: CASSLEVPRSEQFF. The CDR3 DNA sequence: TGCGCCAGCAGCTTGGAGGTCCCTCGGAGTGAGCAGTTCTTC.